This entry features one TCR beta chain sequence. The antigen this receptor binds is unknown. The input lacks base qualities; no much larger clone sits a single base away. These data belong to a study of shared clonotypes between healthy human individuals (dated by TCRdb to 2020 to 2022). Notes on the research overall: A couple of women and a few men aged 18 to 49 years were included in the cohort. To estimate repertoire size and how much clonotype sharing occurs between individuals, the study deeply sequenced the blood TCR repertoires of several healthy adults. For each donor, three plates each were used for CD4 naive and CD4 memory, two plates were used for CD8 naive, and one plate was used for CD8 memory. Leukapheresis yielded between about 0.85 and 9.5 billion PBMCs per donor. To increase sequencing depth and limit assay-specific biases, TCR repertoire library preparation and sequencing were carried out by different laboratories using diverse techniques.

Points the paper makes about the study in general: Clonotypes shared by all four sorted-subset donors showed higher generation probabilities than non-shared clonotypes. Across a handful of donors, approximately 5% of naive CD4, approximately 3.5% of naive CD8, around 2.5% of memory CD4, and approximately 0.4% of memory CD8 clonotypes were shared. Pairwise subsampling indicated that sequencing depth was expected to affect the degree of clonotype sharing among donors. Larger estimated clonotype richness was generally found for naive subsets than for memory subsets. Because the study included only a small number of donors, the genetic and exposure-history diversity represented was limited. Rarefaction of sorted-subset datasets indicated incomplete sequencing despite the large sequencing depth. Sampling was limited to blood, and TCR repertoires in tissue likely differ from TCR repertoires in blood.

TCR CDR3 regions were amplified from genomic DNA by multiplex PCR using the deep immunoSEQ assay. Extracted genomic DNA from each cell subset was spread evenly across all wells of several immunoSEQ 96-well plates, with each plate serving as a replicate. For sorted subsets, about 200 ng genomic DNA, equal to about 30,000 T cell genomes, was loaded into each replicate PCR. Purified libraries were measured with a Qubit 3.0 fluorometer, size-checked on a Bioanalyzer 2100, and measured again with the KAPA Library Quantification kit. Every immunoSEQ 96-well plate was sequenced on a dedicated single-read 150-cycle Illumina NextSeq 550 flow cell. The authors' analysis ran thus. Because only junctional sequences without quality scores were contained in the immunoSEQ output, filtering matching that applied to full-length reads could not be performed. Sequences were annotated with PyIR, a Python wrapper for IgBLAST v1.9, using IMGT germline references to assign V/J genes and CDR3. Reads with weak V/J assignments (E-value above 1e-6), missing CDR3, stop codons, out-of-frame junctions, or ambiguous translated residues were removed. V3J clonotypes were defined as sequences sharing the same inferred V gene, J gene, and CDR3 amino acid sequence. Percentage overlap between repertoires was computed as shared unique clonotypes divided by the size of the smaller repertoire. Richness of each repertoire was evaluated using RTK rarefaction, the Chao1 estimator, and Recon v2.1 estimates of unobserved clonotypes. Generation probabilities were computed with OLGA for all TCRbeta clonotypes obtained by the gDNA method from a handful of donors. TCRdb retrieved this table from immuneACCESS and kept in-frame rearrangements only. Not all clones are present; in checked studies, unresolved V genes account for under half, and no reason is known for the remainder. The V and J calls and clone size were taken over from that table, and D and trimming were inferred from the DNA. In all, the sample holds about 1,900,000 clones, and around 96% of those were seen once. Together, the top ten hold roughly 1.2% of the sample.

Germline trimming amounts to 2 bases on V and 5 bases on J, with 7 as the count of junction bases outside the gene matches. Sequences SGHNT (CDR1) and YYREEE (CDR2) are obtained from the germline V gene (reference sequence). From the cysteine through the phenylalanine, the CDR3 covers 15 amino acids. The sequence is cut down to CDR3 DNA, 45 bases in frame from base 1. CD8 naive samples were CD45RO-negative cells positively selected for CCR7, giving a CD45RA+CCR7+ population that excluded TemRA cells. Healthy HIV-negative adults with no recently reported acute infections or vaccinations were included as donors. Every donor was a Caucasian adult living in Nashville, Tennessee, USA. After blood collection by leukapheresis, PBMCs were isolated using Ficoll-Histopaque density gradient centrifugation and then cryopreserved in the vapor phase of liquid nitrogen. Analytical flow cytometry was used to check the purity and quantity of each magnetically sorted T cell population. Genomic DNA was isolated from every sorted fraction and measured by UV absorbance on a Nanodrop 2000c.

The sample was naive CD8+ T cells sorted from blood. The cell subset or site tag for this specimen amounts to: CD45RA+CCR7+. Rearrangement joined TRBV5-4 to TRBJ2-5, with TRBD2 identical over 9 junction bases. This TCR derives from a young man in good health. The nucleotide sequence is TGTGCCAGCAGCTTCGCGGGGGGGCCGCGGGAGACCCAGTACTTC. It is translated as CASSFAGGPRETQYF.